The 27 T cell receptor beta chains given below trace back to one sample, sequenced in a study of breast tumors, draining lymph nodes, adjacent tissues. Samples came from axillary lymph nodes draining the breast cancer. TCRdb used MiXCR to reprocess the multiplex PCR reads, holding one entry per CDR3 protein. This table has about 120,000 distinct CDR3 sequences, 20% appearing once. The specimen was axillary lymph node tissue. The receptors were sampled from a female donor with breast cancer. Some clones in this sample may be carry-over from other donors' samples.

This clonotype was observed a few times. In DNA form, the CDR3 reads TGTGCCAGCAGGAAGACGGATAGCAATCAGCCCCAGCATTTT. Translated, it gives CASRKTDSNQPQHF. The chain couples TRBV2 to TRBJ1-5, with D unresolved. Germline V gives CDR1 SNHLY, CDR2 FYNNEI. There are 14 residues in the CDR3. Deletions cut 6 bases from V and 0 bases from J, with 9 bases between. The variable domain in full, with the rest retrieved from reference TRBV2 and TRBJ1-5, is EPEVTQTPSHQVTQMGQEVILRCVPISNHLYFYWYRQILGQKVEFLVSFYNNEISEKSEIFDDQFSVERPDGSNFTLKIRSTKLEDSAMYFCASRKTDSNQPQHFGDGTRLSIL.

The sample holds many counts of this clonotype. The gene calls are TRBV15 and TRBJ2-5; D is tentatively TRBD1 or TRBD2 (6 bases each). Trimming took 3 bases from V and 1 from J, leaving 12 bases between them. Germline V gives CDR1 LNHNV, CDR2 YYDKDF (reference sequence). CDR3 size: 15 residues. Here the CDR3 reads CATSSGGHSQETQYF. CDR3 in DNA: TGTGCCACCAGCAGCGGGGGACACTCCCAAGAGACCCAGTACTTC.

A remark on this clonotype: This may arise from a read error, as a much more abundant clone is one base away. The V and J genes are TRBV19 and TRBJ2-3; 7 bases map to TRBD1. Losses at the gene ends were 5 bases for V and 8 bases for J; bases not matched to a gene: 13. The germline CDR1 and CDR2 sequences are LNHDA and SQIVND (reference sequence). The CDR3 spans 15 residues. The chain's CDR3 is CASSSRTGRPGTQYF. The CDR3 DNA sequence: TGTGCCAGTAGTTCCAGGACAGGAAGGCCAGGTACGCAGTATTTT.

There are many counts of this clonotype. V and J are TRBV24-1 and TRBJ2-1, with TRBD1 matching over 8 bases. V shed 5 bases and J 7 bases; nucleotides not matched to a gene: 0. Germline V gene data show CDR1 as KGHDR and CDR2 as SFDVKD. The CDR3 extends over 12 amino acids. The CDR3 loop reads CATSGTGNEQFF. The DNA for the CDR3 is TGTGCCACCAGTGGGACAGGGAATGAGCAGTTCTTC.

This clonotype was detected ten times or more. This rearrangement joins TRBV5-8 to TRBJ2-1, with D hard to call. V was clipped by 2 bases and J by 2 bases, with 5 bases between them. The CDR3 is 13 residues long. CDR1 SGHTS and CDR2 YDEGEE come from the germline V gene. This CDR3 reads CASSLRAYNEQFF. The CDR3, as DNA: TGTGCCAGCAGCTTAAGGGCCTACAATGAGCAGTTCTTC.

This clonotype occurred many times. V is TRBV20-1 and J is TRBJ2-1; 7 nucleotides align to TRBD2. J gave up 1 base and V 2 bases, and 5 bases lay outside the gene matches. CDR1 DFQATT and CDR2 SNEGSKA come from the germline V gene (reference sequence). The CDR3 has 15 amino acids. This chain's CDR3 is CSARIGGSSYNEQFF. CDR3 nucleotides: TGCAGTGCTAGAATAGGCGGGAGTTCCTACAATGAGCAGTTCTTC.

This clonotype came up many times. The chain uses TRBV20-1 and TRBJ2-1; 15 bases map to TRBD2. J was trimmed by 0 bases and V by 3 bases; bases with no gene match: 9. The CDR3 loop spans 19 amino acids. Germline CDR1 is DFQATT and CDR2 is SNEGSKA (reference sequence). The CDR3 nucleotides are TGCAGTGCTAGGGCGGGACTAGCGGGAGGAACGATCTCCTACAATGAGCAGTTCTTC. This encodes CSARAGLAGGTISYNEQFF.

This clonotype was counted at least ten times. The CDR3 region is CASSELVTGTGVGDTQYF. CDR3 DNA: TGTGCCAGCAGTGAACTAGTAACCGGGACAGGGGTTGGAGATACGCAGTATTTT. The J gene is TRBJ2-3, the V gene TRBV6-1; 10 bases agree with TRBD1. J was trimmed by 5 bases and V by 2 bases; bases with no gene match: 13. Looked up from germline, CDR1 is MNHNS and CDR2 is SASEGT. CDR3 size: 18 residues.

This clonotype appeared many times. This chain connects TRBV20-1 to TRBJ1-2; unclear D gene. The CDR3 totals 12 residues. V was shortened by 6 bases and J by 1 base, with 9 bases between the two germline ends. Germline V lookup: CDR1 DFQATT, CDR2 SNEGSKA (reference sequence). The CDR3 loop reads CSARTDNYGYTF. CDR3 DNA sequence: TGCAGTGCGAGAACAGATAACTATGGCTACACCTTC.

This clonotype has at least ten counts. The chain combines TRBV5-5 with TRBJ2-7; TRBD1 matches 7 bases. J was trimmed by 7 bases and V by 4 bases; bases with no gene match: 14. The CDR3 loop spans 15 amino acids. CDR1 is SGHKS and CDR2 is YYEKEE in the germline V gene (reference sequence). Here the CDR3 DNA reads TGTGCCAGCAGCCTTACAGGGGACACTCCCTGGGAGCAGTACTTC. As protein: CASSLTGDTPWEQYF. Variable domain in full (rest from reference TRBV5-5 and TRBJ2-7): DAGVTQSPTHLIKTRGQQVTLRCSPISGHKSVSWYQQVLGQGPQFIFQYYEKEERGRGNFPDRFSARQFPNYSSELNVNALLLGDSALYLCASSLTGDTPWEQYFGPGTRLTVT.

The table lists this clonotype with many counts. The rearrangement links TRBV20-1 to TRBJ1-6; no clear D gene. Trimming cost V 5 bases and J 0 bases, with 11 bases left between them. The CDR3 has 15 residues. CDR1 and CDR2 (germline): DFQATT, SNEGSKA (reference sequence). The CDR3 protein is CSADEWSSYNSPLHF. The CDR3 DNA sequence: TGCAGTGCTGATGAATGGAGCTCCTATAATTCACCCCTCCACTTT.

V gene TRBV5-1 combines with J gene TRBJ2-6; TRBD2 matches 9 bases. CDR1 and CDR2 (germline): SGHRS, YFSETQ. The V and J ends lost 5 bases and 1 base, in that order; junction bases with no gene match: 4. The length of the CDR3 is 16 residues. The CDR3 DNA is TGCGCCAGCAGGTTTAGCGGGAGTTCTGGGGCCAACGTCCTGACTTTC. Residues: CASRFSGSSGANVLTF.

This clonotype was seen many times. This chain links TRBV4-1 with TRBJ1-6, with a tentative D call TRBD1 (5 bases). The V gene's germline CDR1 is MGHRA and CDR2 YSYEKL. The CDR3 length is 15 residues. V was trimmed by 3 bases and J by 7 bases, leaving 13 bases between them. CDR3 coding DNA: TGCGCCAGCAGCCAGCCTGGGACGGTGAATTCACCCCTCCACTTT. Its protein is CASSQPGTVNSPLHF.

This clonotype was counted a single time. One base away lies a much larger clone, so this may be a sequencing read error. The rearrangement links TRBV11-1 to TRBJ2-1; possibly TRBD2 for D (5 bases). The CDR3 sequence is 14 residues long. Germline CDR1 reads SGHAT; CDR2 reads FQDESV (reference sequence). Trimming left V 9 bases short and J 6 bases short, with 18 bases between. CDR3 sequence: CASRSGKFCNEQFF. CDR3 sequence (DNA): TGTGCCAGTAGGTCGGGAAAGTTTTGCAATGAGCAGTTCTTC.

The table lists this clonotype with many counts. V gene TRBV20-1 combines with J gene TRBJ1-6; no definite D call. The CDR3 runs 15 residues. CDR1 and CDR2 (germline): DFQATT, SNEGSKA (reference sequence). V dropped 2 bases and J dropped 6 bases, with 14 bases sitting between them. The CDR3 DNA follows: TGCAGTGCTAGAAGGCCAATTGAGAGTAATTCACCCCTCCACTTT. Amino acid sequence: CSARRPIESNSPLHF.

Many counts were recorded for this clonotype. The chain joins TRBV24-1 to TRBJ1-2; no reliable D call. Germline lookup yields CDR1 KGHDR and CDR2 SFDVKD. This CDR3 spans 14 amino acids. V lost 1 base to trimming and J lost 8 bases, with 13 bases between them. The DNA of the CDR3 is TGTGCCACCAGTGATTTACACACGGTAGGGGGCTACACCTTC. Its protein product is CATSDLHTVGGYTF.

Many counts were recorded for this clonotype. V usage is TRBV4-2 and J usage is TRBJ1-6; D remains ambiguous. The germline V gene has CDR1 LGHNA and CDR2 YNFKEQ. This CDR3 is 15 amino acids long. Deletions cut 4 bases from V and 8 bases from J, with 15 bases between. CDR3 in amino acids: CASSPASGRDSPLHF. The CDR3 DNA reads TGTGCCAGCAGCCCGGCATCGGGCAGAGATTCACCCCTCCACTTT.

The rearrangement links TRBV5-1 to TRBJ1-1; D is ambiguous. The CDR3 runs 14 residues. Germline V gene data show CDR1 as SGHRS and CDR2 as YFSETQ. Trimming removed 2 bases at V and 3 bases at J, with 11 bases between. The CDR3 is CASSFKGMDTEAFF. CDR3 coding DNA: TGCGCCAGCAGCTTTAAGGGCATGGACACTGAAGCTTTCTTT.

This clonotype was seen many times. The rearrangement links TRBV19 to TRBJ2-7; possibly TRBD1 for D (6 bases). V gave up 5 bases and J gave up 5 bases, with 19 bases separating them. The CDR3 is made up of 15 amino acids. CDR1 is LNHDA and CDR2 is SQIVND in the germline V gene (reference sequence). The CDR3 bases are TGTGCCAGTAGTCCCAGATCCACAGGGCTAAACGAGCAGTACTTC. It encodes CASSPRSTGLNEQYF.

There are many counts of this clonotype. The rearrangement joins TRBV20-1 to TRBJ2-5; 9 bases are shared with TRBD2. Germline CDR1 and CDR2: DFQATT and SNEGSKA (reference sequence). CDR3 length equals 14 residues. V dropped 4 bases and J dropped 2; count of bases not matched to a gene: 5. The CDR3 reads CSATRSGGQETQYF. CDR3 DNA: TGCAGTGCTACCCGTAGCGGGGGACAAGAGACCCAGTACTTC.

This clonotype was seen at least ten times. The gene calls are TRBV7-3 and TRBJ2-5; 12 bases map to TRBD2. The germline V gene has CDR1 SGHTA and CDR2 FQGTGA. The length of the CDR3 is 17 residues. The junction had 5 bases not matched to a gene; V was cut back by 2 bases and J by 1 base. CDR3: CASSLLGLAGSQETQYF. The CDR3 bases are TGTGCCAGCAGCTTACTCGGACTAGCGGGGAGCCAAGAGACCCAGTACTTC.

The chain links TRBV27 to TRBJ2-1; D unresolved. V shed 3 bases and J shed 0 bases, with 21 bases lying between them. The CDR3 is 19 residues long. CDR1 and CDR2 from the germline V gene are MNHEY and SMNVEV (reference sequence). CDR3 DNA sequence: TGTGCCAGCAGTTTTGTCCCCCTTTCCACCTCGAGCTCCTACAATGAGCAGTTCTTC. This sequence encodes CASSFVPLSTSSSYNEQFF.

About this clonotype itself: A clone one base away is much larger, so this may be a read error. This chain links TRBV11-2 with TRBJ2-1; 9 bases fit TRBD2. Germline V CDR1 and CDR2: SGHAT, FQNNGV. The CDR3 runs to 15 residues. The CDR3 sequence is CASSLRSPSGAEQSF. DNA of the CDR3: TGTGCCAGCAGCTTAAGATCCCCTAGCGGGGCTGAGCAGTCCTTC. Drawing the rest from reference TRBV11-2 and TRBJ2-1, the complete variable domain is EAGVAQSPRYKIIEKRQSVAFWCNPISGHATLYWYQQILGQGPKLLIQFQNNGVVDDSQLPKDRFSAERLKGVDSTLKIQPAKLEDSAVYLCASSLRSPSGAEQSFGPGTRLTVL.

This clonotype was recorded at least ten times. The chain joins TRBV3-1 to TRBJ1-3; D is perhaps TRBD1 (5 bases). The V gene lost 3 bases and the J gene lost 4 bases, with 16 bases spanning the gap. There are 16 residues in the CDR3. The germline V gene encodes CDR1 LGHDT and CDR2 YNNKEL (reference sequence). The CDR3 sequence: CASSQSRGMQGNTIYF. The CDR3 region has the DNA TGTGCCAGCAGCCAGAGCCGGGGCATGCAGGGAAACACCATATATTTT.

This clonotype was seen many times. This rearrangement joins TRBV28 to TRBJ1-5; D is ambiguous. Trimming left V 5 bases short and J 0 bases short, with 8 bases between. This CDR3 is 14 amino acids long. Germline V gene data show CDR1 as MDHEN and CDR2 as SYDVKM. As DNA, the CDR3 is TGTGCCAGCAGTCGGTCCACTAGCAATCAGCCCCAGCATTTT. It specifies CASSRSTSNQPQHF.

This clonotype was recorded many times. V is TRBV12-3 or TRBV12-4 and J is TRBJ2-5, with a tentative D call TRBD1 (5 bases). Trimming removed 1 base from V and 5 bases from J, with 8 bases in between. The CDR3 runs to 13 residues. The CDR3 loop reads CASSLGGAETQYF. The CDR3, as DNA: TGTGCCAGCAGTTTAGGGGGCGCGGAGACCCAGTACTTC.

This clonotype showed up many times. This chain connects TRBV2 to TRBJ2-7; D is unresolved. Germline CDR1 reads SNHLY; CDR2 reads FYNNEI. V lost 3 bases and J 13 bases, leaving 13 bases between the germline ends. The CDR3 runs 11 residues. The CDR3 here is CASSDEFNSYF. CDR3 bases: TGTGCCAGCAGTGATGAGTTTAATAGTTACTTC.